These 9 T cell receptor beta chains were sequenced from one sample in a study of neurological immune-mediated disorders. TCRdb analysed the 5' RACE reads with MiXCR anew, one entry per CDR3 protein. This sample has roughly 29,000 distinct CDR3 sequences, with approximately 20% found just once. Sequenced material: CD4+ T cells from blood. The receptors originated from a man between 50 and 59 years old with HTLV-1-associated myelopathy (HAM/TSP).

Many counts were recorded for this clonotype. The CDR3 sequence is CSTGGTDYGYTF. For the CDR3, the DNA is TGCAGTACGGGAGGTACAGACTATGGCTACACCTTC. The chain links TRBV20-1 to TRBJ1-2, with D hard to call. Trimming shortened V by 8 bases and J by 3 bases, and 13 bases separated the two germline ends. This CDR3 has 12 amino acids. The germline V gene has CDR1 DFQATT and CDR2 SNEGSKA (reference sequence).

V is TRBV28 and J is TRBJ1-5; the match to TRBD1 covers 8 bases. V gave up 6 bases and J gave up 2 bases; unmatched junction bases: 6. The CDR3 consists of 15 residues. Germline V gene data show CDR1 as MDHEN and CDR2 as SYDVKM. The CDR3 is CASSPPGQGNQPQHF. CDR3 coding DNA: TGTGCCAGCAGCCCCCCGGGACAGGGCAATCAGCCCCAGCATTTT.

This chain uses TRBV20-1 with TRBJ2-6, with 8 positions matching TRBD2. With 7 bases clipped from V and 1 base from J, the junction kept 6 bases outside the gene matches. Germline V gene lookup returns CDR1 DFQATT and CDR2 SNEGSKA (reference sequence). This CDR3 spans 15 amino acids. The CDR3 sequence: CSGQGTRSGANVLTF. The CDR3, as DNA: TGCAGTGGACAAGGGACTAGATCTGGGGCCAACGTCCTGACTTTC.

This clonotype was picked up many times. The rearrangement links TRBV5-8 to TRBJ1-2; possible D gene TRBD1, 6 bases. The CDR3 consists of 13 residues. Between the trimmed V and J ends, which lost 4 bases and 8 bases, there was a span of 15 bases. The germline CDR1 and CDR2 sequences are SGHTS and YDEGEE. In DNA form, the CDR3 reads TGTGCCAGCAGCCCCTGGGGGGCGGCGGGCTACACCTTC. It translates to CASSPWGAAGYTF.

This clonotype was observed at least ten times. CDR3 DNA sequence: TGTGCCAGTGAACCGGGCCCCAGGAGATTGGAGACCCAGTACTTC. Its protein is CASEPGPRRLETQYF. V and J are TRBV2 and TRBJ2-5; unclear D gene. The V gene's germline CDR1 is SNHLY and CDR2 FYNNEI. This CDR3 has 15 amino acids. The ends were cut back, 9 bases at V and 5 bases at J, with 22 bases in the middle.

This clonotype was recorded at least ten times. The V gene is TRBV6-5, the J gene TRBJ2-7; D gene uncertain. V lost 4 bases, J lost 6 bases, and 10 bases lay in between. Germline V gene sequence: CDR1 MNHEY, CDR2 SVGAGI. This CDR3 has 12 amino acids. CDR3 region: CASSFGASEQYF. CDR3 in DNA: TGTGCCAGCAGTTTCGGAGCAAGCGAGCAGTACTTC.

This clonotype was counted ten times or more. The chain links TRBV15 to TRBJ2-2, with 11 bases identical to TRBD2. Germline CDR1 is LNHNV and CDR2 is YYDKDF (reference sequence). Germline trimming cut 3 bases from V and 3 bases from J; bases unmatched to any gene: 3. The CDR3 length is 16 residues. The CDR3 here is CATSSPSGRYTGELFF. CDR3 nucleotide sequence: TGTGCCACCAGCAGCCCTAGCGGGAGGTACACCGGGGAGCTGTTTTTT.

This clonotype was counted at least ten times. This chain uses TRBV5-1 with TRBJ2-1; 13 nucleotides align to TRBD2. The CDR3 is 17 residues long. Germline loops: CDR1 SGHRS, CDR2 YFSETQ. The V segment lost 4 bases and the J segment 4 bases; nucleotides outside the gene matches: 8. The DNA for the CDR3 is TGCGCCAGCAGCCAAGGGACTAGCGGGGCCTATTACAATGAGCAGTTCTTC. The encoded protein is CASSQGTSGAYYNEQFF.

This sequence joins TRBV5-1 and TRBJ1-1; 10 nucleotides agree with TRBD1. This CDR3 spans 16 amino acids. Germline V gives CDR1 SGHRS, CDR2 YFSETQ. With 0 bases clipped from V and 1 base from J, the junction kept 3 bases outside the gene matches. CDR3 region: CASSLGDRGRNTEAFF. The CDR3 nucleotides read TGCGCCAGCAGCTTGGGGGACAGGGGCCGGAACACTGAAGCTTTCTTT.